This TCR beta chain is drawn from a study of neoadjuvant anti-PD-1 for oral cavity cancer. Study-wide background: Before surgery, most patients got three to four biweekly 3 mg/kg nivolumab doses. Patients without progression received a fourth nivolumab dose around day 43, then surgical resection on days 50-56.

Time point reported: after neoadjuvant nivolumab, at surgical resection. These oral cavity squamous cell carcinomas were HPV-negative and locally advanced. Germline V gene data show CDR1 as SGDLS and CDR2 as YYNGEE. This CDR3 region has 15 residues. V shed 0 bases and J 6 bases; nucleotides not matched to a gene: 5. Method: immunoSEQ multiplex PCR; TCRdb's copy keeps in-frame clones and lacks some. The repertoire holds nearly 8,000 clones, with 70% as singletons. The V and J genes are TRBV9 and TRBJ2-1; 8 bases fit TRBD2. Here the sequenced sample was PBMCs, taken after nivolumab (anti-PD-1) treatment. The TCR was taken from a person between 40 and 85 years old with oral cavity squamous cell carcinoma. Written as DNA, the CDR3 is TGTGCCAGCAGCGTAGCGGGGGGGCCTCTCAATGAGCAGTTCTTC. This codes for CASSVAGGPLNEQFF. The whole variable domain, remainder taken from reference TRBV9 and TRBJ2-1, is DSGVTQTPKHLITATGQRVTLRCSPRSGDLSVYWYQQSLDQGLQFLIQYYNGEERAKGNILERFSAQQFPDLHSELNLSSLELGDSALYFCASSVAGGPLNEQFFGPGTRLTVL.